The rows below give T cell receptor beta chains drawn from one sample of a study of shared clonotypes between healthy human individuals. Sequencing was performed with immunoSEQ multiplex PCR; in TCRdb, only in-frame clones are kept and a portion is missing. The table records about 1.5 million clones, approximately 96% of them present only once. The sequencing sample was made of naive CD4+ T cells sorted from blood. These receptors were collected from a man younger than 45 in good health. CDR3s include the opening cysteine and the closing phenylalanine or tryptophan. Fields, in order: D gene, V gene, clone size, J gene, CDR3 protein, CDR3 DNA. A D gene is named only where the DNA matches it firmly. Clone size is not always given. Where it is, it says once, few, many or a class for expanded clones.

TRBD2	TRBV9	once	TRBJ2-1	CASSVGLAGVQDEQFF	TGTGCCAGCAGCGTAGGACTAGCGGGAGTGCAGGATGAGCAGTTCTTC
.	TRBV18	.	TRBJ1-4	CASSPAENNEKLFF	TGTGCCAGCTCACCAGCAGAGAATAATGAAAAACTGTTTTTT
.	TRBV9	.	TRBJ2-2	CASSVAQATNTGELFF	TGTGCCAGCAGCGTAGCTCAGGCGACAAACACCGGGGAGCTGTTTTTT
TRBD1	TRBV5-4	.	TRBJ1-1	CASSIAGGALTEAFF	TGTGCCAGCAGCATTGCAGGGGGCGCGTTAACTGAAGCTTTCTTT
.	TRBV29-1	.	TRBJ2-7	CSAGGAGQNYEQYF	TGCAGCGCAGGGGGGGCGGGACAGAACTACGAGCAGTACTTC
.	TRBV14	.	TRBJ1-2	CASSQGARESNYGYTF	TGTGCCAGCAGCCAGGGGGCCCGGGAATCTAACTATGGCTACACCTTC
.	TRBV2	.	TRBJ2-2	CASSRTSSGELFF	TGTGCCAGCAGCCGAACTAGTTCCGGGGAGCTGTTTTTT
.	TRBV27	.	TRBJ2-7	CASSPRALSYEQYF	TGTGCCAGCAGTCCCCGGGCCCTCTCCTACGAGCAGTACTTC
.	TRBV7-2	.	TRBJ2-1	CASGLSEQFF	TGTGCCAGCGGCCTAAGTGAGCAGTTCTTC
TRBD1	TRBV7-8	.	TRBJ1-5	CASSLVEGATAQPQHF	TGTGCCAGCAGCTTAGTAGAGGGGGCGACGGCGCAGCCCCAGCATTTT
.	TRBV27	.	TRBJ1-1	CASSLWQGGEAFF	TGTGCCAGCAGTTTATGGCAGGGCGGTGAAGCTTTCTTT
TRBD1	TRBV2	once	TRBJ1-5	CASTETTGAQPQHF	TGTGCCAGCACCGAGACAACAGGGGCGCAGCCCCAGCATTTT
TRBD2	TRBV5-1	.	TRBJ2-3	CASSGLAASSTDTQYF	TGCGCCAGCAGCGGGCTAGCGGCATCTAGCACAGATACGCAGTATTTT
.	TRBV2	.	TRBJ2-5	CASKSEETQYF	TGTGCCAGCAAAAGCGAAGAGACCCAGTACTTC
.	TRBV7-2	.	TRBJ2-2	CASSLGRGTGELFF	TGTGCCAGCAGCTTAGGGCGGGGAACCGGGGAGCTGTTTTTT
TRBD1	TRBV19	.	TRBJ2-3	CASSNRDRDRNTQYF	TGTGCCAGTAGTAACCGGGACAGGGATAGAAATACGCAGTATTTT
TRBD1	TRBV6-5	.	TRBJ1-1	CASRRQGVGEAFF	TGTGCCAGCAGACGACAGGGGGTGGGTGAAGCTTTCTTT
TRBD2	TRBV29-1	.	TRBJ2-5	CSVEDFGLAVETQYF	TGCAGCGTTGAAGATTTCGGACTAGCTGTCGAGACCCAGTACTTC
TRBD2	TRBV5-1	.	TRBJ2-1	CASSLASGGLADYNEQFF	TGCGCCAGCAGCTTGGCATCGGGGGGACTAGCGGACTACAATGAGCAGTTCTTC
.	TRBV5-1	.	TRBJ2-7	CASSWTTAYEQYF	TGCGCCAGCAGCTGGACCACGGCCTACGAGCAGTACTTC
.	TRBV5-4	few	TRBJ1-1	CASSQARGNTEAFF	TGTGCCAGCAGCCAAGCCCGGGGGAACACTGAAGCTTTCTTT
TRBD2	TRBV29-1	.	TRBJ2-5	CSVDRTSGIRQETQYF	TGCAGCGTTGACCGGACTAGCGGGATTCGCCAAGAGACCCAGTACTTC
TRBD1	TRBV5-4	.	TRBJ2-4	CASSLAPGQTNIQYF	TGTGCCAGCAGCTTGGCCCCGGGACAGACAAACATTCAGTACTTC
TRBD2	TRBV27	once	TRBJ2-5	CASSPGTRGETQYF	TGTGCCAGCAGTCCCGGGACTAGAGGGGAGACCCAGTACTTC